This TCR beta chain came from a study of blood T cell repertoires in COVID-19. Germline loops: CDR1 SQVTM, CDR2 ANQGSEA. The V and J ends lost 7 bases and 4 bases respectively, with 13 bases between them. The CDR3 has 13 residues. The protocol was immunoSEQ multiplex PCR, while the TCRdb copy is restricted to in-frame clones and leaves out a portion. The data hold hundreds of thousands of clones, with more than 75% observed a single time. The chain is built from TRBV29-1 and TRBJ2-2; a possible D gene is TRBD1 (6 bases). The specimen was peripheral blood. The origin of this receptor is a woman aged 60-70 years with COVID-19, enrolled during active disease. The CDR3 DNA follows: TGCAGCGCCCTGACAGGTACCACCGGGGAGCTGTTTTTT. Translated, it gives CSALTGTTGELFF.